Presented here are 29 T cell receptor beta chains from one specimen sequenced in a study of blood T cell repertoires in COVID-19. The assay was immunoSEQ multiplex PCR, and TCRdb's table has in-frame clones only and misses some. Here the sample spans fewer than 400,000 clones, roughly 90% being singletons. Sequenced: peripheral blood. The receptors derive from a woman aged 25 to 39 with COVID-19, enrolled during active disease.

The gene calls are TRBV3-1 (or the pseudogene TRBV3-2) and TRBJ2-7, with TRBD1 matching 9 bases. Germline loops: CDR1 LGHDT, CDR2 YNNKEL (reference sequence). This CDR3 spans 14 amino acids. V gave up 6 bases and J gave up 1 base; unmatched junction bases: 4. The CDR3 sequence is CASRRGQGSYEQYF. The CDR3 coding sequence is TGTGCCAGCAGACGGGGACAGGGTTCCTACGAGCAGTACTTC.

The chain joins TRBV5-6 to TRBJ2-1, with 7 bases aligning to TRBD1. CDR3 size: 17 residues. Per the germline V gene, CDR1 is SGHDT and CDR2 is YYEEEE. V shed 6 bases and J 1 base; nucleotides not matched to a gene: 13. CDR3 sequence reads: CASTKGGVSTSYNEQFF. The CDR3 DNA reads as TGTGCCAGCACCAAAGGGGGCGTCTCGACATCCTACAATGAGCAGTTCTTC.

Only one count was recorded for this clone. This chain joins TRBV9 and TRBJ1-1, with 10 positions matching TRBD1. Trimming at V came to 4 bases and at J to 5 bases, leaving 5 bases not matched to a gene. From germline, CDR1 is SGDLS and CDR2 YYNGEE. The CDR3 length is 14 residues. CDR3 region: CASSPDRGRTEAFF. CDR3 DNA sequence: TGTGCCAGCAGCCCCGACAGGGGGCGGACTGAAGCTTTCTTT.

The chain uses TRBV14 and TRBJ2-1, with 12 bases lining up with TRBD2. The length of the CDR3 is 17 residues. Trimming removed 0 bases from V and 10 bases from J; junction bases left unmatched: 10. Germline CDR1 SGHDN, CDR2 FVKESK. The CDR3 region has the DNA TGTGCCAGCAGCCAAGATCGGGCTAGCGGGAGGGCCAGGGAGCAGTTCTTC. This encodes CASSQDRASGRAREQFF. The whole variable domain, filled in from reference TRBV14 and TRBJ2-1, reads EAGVTQFPSHSVIEKGQTVTLRCDPISGHDNLYWYRRVMGKEIKFLLHFVKESKQDESGMPNNRFLAERTGGTYSTLKVQPAELEDSGVYFCASSQDRASGRAREQFFGPGTRLTVL.

The chain couples TRBV5-4 to TRBJ2-2; D not resolved. Between the trimmed V and J ends, which lost 0 bases and 0 bases, there was a span of 6 bases. Germline CDR1 reads SGHNT; CDR2 reads YYREEE (reference sequence). This CDR3 is 15 amino acids long. CDR3 in amino acids: CASSLALANTGELFF. The CDR3 DNA sequence: TGTGCCAGCAGCTTGGCTCTAGCGAACACCGGGGAGCTGTTTTTT.

Of note for this clone: This sample includes further DNA sequences coding for the same CDR3. The chain uses TRBV18 and TRBJ2-7; perhaps TRBD1 as D (6 bases). Germline-derived CDR1 and CDR2 are KGHSH and LQKENI. The V end was cut by 6 bases, the J end by 4 bases, with 13 bases between. This CDR3 is built from 13 residues. The CDR3, as DNA: TGTGCCAGCTCCCAGGGACAAGGGTACGAGCAGTACTTC. Its protein is CASSQGQGYEQYF.

The CDR3 region has the DNA TGTGCCACCAGTGACGGAGGCACTGAAGCTTTCTTT. It translates to CATSDGGTEAFF. This chain joins TRBV24-1 and TRBJ1-1; D unclear. Trimming shortened V by 4 bases and J by 4 bases, and 6 bases separated the two germline ends. Germline loops: CDR1 KGHDR, CDR2 SFDVKD. The length of the CDR3 is 12 residues.

V and J are TRBV28 and TRBJ2-7; D uncertain. The V end lost 2 bases, the J end lost 2 bases, and 7 bases lay between the germline ends. This CDR3 region has 13 residues. Germline V gene data show CDR1 as MDHEN and CDR2 as SYDVKM. CDR3 coding DNA: TGTGCCAGCAGTTTAATGGCCCCCTACGAGCAGTACTTC. Its translation: CASSLMAPYEQYF.

The V call is TRBV7-6, the J call TRBJ2-7; 9 nucleotides align to TRBD2. CDR3 length equals 18 residues. V lost 1 base, J lost 5 bases, and 15 bases stayed unmatched. Germline V gives CDR1 SGHVS, CDR2 FNYEAQ. The CDR3 protein is CASSLGLAGPKFMDEQYF. The DNA for the CDR3 is TGTGCCAGCAGCTTAGGTCTAGCGGGACCCAAGTTCATGGACGAGCAGTACTTC.

V is TRBV6-5 and J is TRBJ1-1, with TRBD1 identical over 9 bases. With 5 bases clipped from V and 4 bases from J, the junction kept 8 bases outside the gene matches. In germline, CDR1 is MNHEY, CDR2 SVGAGI. The CDR3 runs to 15 residues. The CDR3 coding sequence is TGTGCCAGCAGTAACGAACAGGGGGCCAGCACTGAAGCTTTCTTT. This gives the protein CASSNEQGASTEAFF.

This clone has only one observation. The rearrangement uses TRBV10-2 and TRBJ1-1; 9 bases agree with TRBD1. CDR3 length: 17 amino acids. Germline V lookup: CDR1 WSHSY, CDR2 SAAADI. V gave up 6 bases and J gave up 1 base; unmatched junction bases: 12. The CDR3 region is CASRNPQGATGNTEAFF. CDR3 DNA sequence: TGCGCCAGCAGGAATCCACAGGGGGCGACAGGGAACACTGAAGCTTTCTTT.

The J gene is TRBJ1-5, the V gene TRBV27, with D maybe TRBD1 (6 bases). The CDR3 totals 17 residues. Germline V gene lookup returns CDR1 MNHEY and CDR2 SMNVEV (reference sequence). V shed 6 bases and J shed 5 bases, with 23 bases lying between them. DNA of the CDR3: TGTGCCAGCAGCCCTGACCCGGGACACTTGTTCGATCAGCCCCAGCATTTT. This codes for CASSPDPGHLFDQPQHF.

The chain is built from TRBV5-4 and TRBJ2-1; D call uncertain. The CDR3 sequence is 16 residues long. Germline V gene data show CDR1 as SGHNT and CDR2 as YYREEE (reference sequence). Trimming shortened V by 0 bases and J by 0 bases, and 10 bases separated the two germline ends. Here the CDR3 reads CASSLVAHSSYNEQFF. CDR3 coding DNA: TGTGCCAGCAGCTTGGTGGCTCACAGCTCCTACAATGAGCAGTTCTTC.

The rearrangement joins TRBV28 to TRBJ2-7, with a possible D match to TRBD1 (6 bases). V lost 8 bases to trimming and J lost 3 bases, with 14 bases between them. The CDR3 loop spans 13 amino acids. Germline V lookup: CDR1 MDHEN, CDR2 SYDVKM. The DNA of the CDR3 is TGTGCCAGCGCCCCAGGGGCGAACTACGAGCAGTACTTC. As protein: CASAPGANYEQYF.

The CDR3 here is CSVDRNTGELFF. In DNA form, the CDR3 reads TGCAGCGTTGACAGGAACACCGGGGAGCTGTTTTTT. The gene calls are TRBV29-1 and TRBJ2-2; no firm D call. The CDR3 sequence is 12 residues long. Germline CDR1 reads SQVTM; CDR2 reads ANQGSEA. V lost 3 bases, J lost 1 base, and 3 bases lay in between.

V usage is TRBV3-1 (or the pseudogene TRBV3-2) and J usage is TRBJ2-3, with D perhaps TRBD1 (6 bases). V lost 4 bases and J 4 bases, leaving 12 bases between the germline ends. The CDR3 extends over 14 amino acids. The germline gives CDR1 LGHDT, CDR2 YNNKEL (reference sequence). The CDR3 sequence: CASSPGQEADTQYF. The CDR3 DNA reads TGTGCCAGCAGCCCGGGACAAGAGGCAGATACGCAGTATTTT.

This clone was observed a single time. The CDR3 nucleotides read TGTGCCAGCAGCTACGGGACAGGGAGCTCTGGAAACACCATATATTTT. Its protein is CASSYGTGSSGNTIYF. The chain joins TRBV7-2 to TRBJ1-3; 9 bases agree with TRBD1. CDR1 and CDR2 (germline): SGHTA, FQGNSA. The CDR3 has 16 amino acids. Trimming removed 4 bases from V and 0 bases from J; junction bases left unmatched: 4.

The chain has TRBV30 and TRBJ1-6; no firm D call. The CDR3 totals 12 residues. Germline CDR1 and CDR2: GTSNPN and SVGIG (reference sequence). Between the trimmed V and J ends, which lost 7 bases and 2 bases, there was a span of 6 bases. The CDR3 DNA is TGTGCCTCCGGGACCTATAATTCACCCCTCCACTTT. It yields the protein CASGTYNSPLHF.

The V gene is TRBV30, the J gene TRBJ1-1; no firm D call. Germline CDR1 GTSNPN, CDR2 SVGIG (reference sequence). The V end lost 5 bases, the J end lost 4 bases, and 11 bases lay between the germline ends. This CDR3 region has 12 residues. Written as DNA, the CDR3 is TGTGCCTGGGCGGATCGGGGCACTGAAGCTTTCTTT. Its translation is CAWADRGTEAFF.

The V call is TRBV11-2, the J call TRBJ2-3, with D unclear. Germline V gene sequence: CDR1 SGHAT, CDR2 FQNNGV. CDR3 length: 15 residues. Trimming stripped 1 base from V and 0 bases from J, with 8 bases between. CDR3 sequence: CASSLVSLSTDTQYF. The CDR3 bases are TGTGCCAGCAGCTTAGTGTCCCTGAGCACAGATACGCAGTATTTT. The full variable domain, completed using reference TRBV11-2 and TRBJ2-3, is EAGVAQSPRYKIIEKRQSVAFWCNPISGHATLYWYQQILGQGPKLLIQFQNNGVVDDSQLPKDRFSAERLKGVDSTLKIQPAKLEDSAVYLCASSLVSLSTDTQYFGPGTRLTVL.

The chain uses TRBV2 and TRBJ1-2; 10 bases align to TRBD1. In germline, CDR1 is SNHLY, CDR2 FYNNEI. The CDR3 is 15 residues long. Trimming removed 1 base from V and 6 bases from J; junction bases left unmatched: 5. This chain's CDR3 is CASSEVRTGGDGYTF. The CDR3 DNA is TGTGCCAGCAGTGAAGTTCGGACAGGGGGGGATGGCTACACCTTC.

The V call is TRBV6-5, the J call TRBJ2-1; 7 nucleotides match TRBD1. The CDR3 has 15 residues. V was pared by 6 bases and J by 2 bases, with 7 bases of the junction left unmatched. CDR1 is MNHEY and CDR2 is SVGAGI in the germline V gene. CDR3 region: CASRPGTETYNEQFF. CDR3 in DNA: TGTGCCAGCAGACCAGGGACAGAGACCTACAATGAGCAGTTCTTC.

The chain recombines TRBV5-1 with TRBJ1-2; 7 bases are a match to TRBD1. J lost 3 bases, V lost 4 bases, and 9 bases had no gene match. The CDR3 covers 15 residues. Germline V gene sequence: CDR1 SGHRS, CDR2 YFSETQ. The CDR3 nucleotides are TGCGCCAGCAGCACTGAACAGGGGAATGACTATGGCTACACCTTC. It codes for CASSTEQGNDYGYTF. The full variable domain, in which reference TRBV5-1 and TRBJ1-2 provide the parts outside the CDR3, is KAGVTQTPRYLIKTRGQQVTLSCSPISGHRSVSWYQQTPGQGLQFLFEYFSETQRNKGNFPGRFSGRQFSNSRSEMNVSTLELGDSALYLCASSTEQGNDYGYTFGSGTRLTVV.

The chain links TRBV5-6 to TRBJ2-5; 7 bases align to TRBD1. The CDR3 sequence is 15 residues long. Germline V gene data show CDR1 as SGHDT and CDR2 as YYEEEE. The ends lost 0 bases at V and 4 bases at J; junction bases unmatched: 6. CDR3 coding DNA: TGTGCCAGCAGCTTGGGGGCGACAGGGATAGAGACCCAGTACTTC. Its translation is CASSLGATGIETQYF. The variable domain in full, with the rest retrieved from reference TRBV5-6 and TRBJ2-5, is DAGVTQSPTHLIKTRGQQVTLRCSPKSGHDTVSWYQQALGQGPQFIFQYYEEEERQRGNFPDRFSGHQFPNYSSELNVNALLLGDSALYLCASSLGATGIETQYFGPGTRLLVL.

This clone was observed once. This chain connects TRBV18 to TRBJ2-2, with 11 bases lining up with TRBD1. After removal of 3 bases from V and 4 bases from J, the junction contained 4 bases not matched to a gene. Germline-derived CDR1 and CDR2 are KGHSH and LQKENI. The CDR3 consists of 16 residues. The CDR3 sequence: CASSPRGTGGTGELFF. The CDR3 DNA reads as TGTGCCAGCTCACCCCGGGGGACAGGGGGCACCGGGGAGCTGTTTTTT. The full variable domain, its missing parts supplied by reference TRBV18 and TRBJ2-2, is NAGVMQNPRHLVRRRGQEARLRCSPMKGHSHVYWYRQLPEEGLKFMVYLQKENIIDESGMPKERFSAEFPKEGPSILRIQQVVRGDSAAYFCASSPRGTGGTGELFFGEGSRLTVL.

This clone has a single count. The chain links TRBV11-2 to TRBJ1-3, with a weak D call TRBD1 (6 bases). V was pared by 1 base and J by 1 base, with 17 bases between. CDR3 length equals 18 residues. CDR1 SGHAT and CDR2 FQNNGV come from the germline V gene. CDR3 DNA sequence: TGTGCCAGCAGCTTAGGGGGGGGCATCGGGCGGTCTGGAAACACCATATATTTT. It codes for CASSLGGGIGRSGNTIYF.

This sequence joins TRBV28 and TRBJ2-3, with D unresolved. The V end was cut by 7 bases, the J end by 4 bases, with 15 bases between. This CDR3 has 14 residues. Germline V lookup: CDR1 MDHEN, CDR2 SYDVKM. The CDR3 is CASNPIRSSDTQYF. Written as DNA, the CDR3 is TGTGCCAGCAACCCTATCAGGTCATCAGATACGCAGTATTTT.

V usage is TRBV11-2 and J usage is TRBJ1-5; 7 bases match TRBD1. V shed 5 bases and J 2 bases; nucleotides not matched to a gene: 6. The CDR3 sequence is 15 residues long. Germline CDR1 SGHAT, CDR2 FQNNGV. CDR3 sequence (DNA): TGTGCCAGCAGCCAAGTCACAGGGGGCAATCAGCCCCAGCATTTT. Protein sequence: CASSQVTGGNQPQHF.

This sequence joins TRBV25-1 and TRBJ2-7, with a possible D match to TRBD1 (6 bases). CDR3 length equals 12 residues. Per the germline V gene, CDR1 is MGHDK and CDR2 is SYGVNS. V lost 6 bases to trimming and J lost 5 bases, with 11 bases between them. The CDR3 DNA reads as TGTGCCAGCAGGGGGGACACCAACGAGCAGTACTTC. This gives the protein CASRGDTNEQYF.